Listed here are 22 T cell receptor beta chains from one sample, sequenced in a study of long-term antiretroviral therapy in people with HIV. Run at survey level, the immunoSEQ assay was version v3.0. Generated by immunoSEQ multiplex PCR, the TCRdb table keeps only in-frame clones and is missing some. The sample carries some 24,000 clones, 81% recorded once. The sample was unsorted PBMCs, taken at the start of antiretroviral therapy, before treatment. The source is a young woman with HIV.

This chain connects TRBV5-6 to TRBJ2-7; perhaps TRBD1 as D (6 bases). CDR1 SGHDT and CDR2 YYEEEE come from the germline V gene. The length of the CDR3 is 16 residues. Trimming stripped 4 bases from V and 5 bases from J, with 22 bases between. As DNA, the CDR3 is TGTGCCAGCAGCCCACTGGTGGGCAGGGGCAGGGACGAGCAGTACTTC. Its protein is CASSPLVGRGRDEQYF.

This chain uses TRBV5-4 with TRBJ2-1, with D possibly matching TRBD2 (5 bases). This CDR3 is 18 amino acids long. Germline V gene data show CDR1 as SGHNT and CDR2 as YYREEE (reference sequence). V lost 2 bases and J 1 base, leaving 19 bases between the germline ends. CDR3 sequence: CASSLGLGRAESYNEQFF. CDR3 sequence (DNA): TGTGCCAGCAGCTTAGGATTAGGCAGAGCGGAGTCCTACAATGAGCAGTTCTTC. Using reference TRBV5-4 and TRBJ2-1 for the parts outside the CDR3, the full variable domain is ETGVTQSPTHLIKTRGQQVTLRCSSQSGHNTVSWYQQALGQGPQFIFQYYREEENGRGNFPPRFSGLQFPNYSSELNVNALELDDSALYLCASSLGLGRAESYNEQFFGPGTRLTVL.

The chain couples TRBV7-8 to TRBJ1-5, with D uncertain. This CDR3 region has 15 residues. The V gene lost 0 bases and the J gene lost 1 base, with 7 bases spanning the gap. Germline CDR1 is SGHVS and CDR2 is FQNEAQ. DNA of the CDR3: TGTGCCAGCAGCTTAGCGGCTGGGAGCAATCAGCCCCAGCATTTT. The encoded protein is CASSLAAGSNQPQHF. The complete variable domain, with remaining parts taken from reference TRBV7-8 and TRBJ1-5, reads GAGVSQSPRYKVAKRGQDVALRCDPISGHVSLFWYQQALGQGPEFLTYFQNEAQLDKSGLPSDRFFAERPEGSVSTLKIQRTQQEDSAVYLCASSLAAGSNQPQHFGDGTRLSIL.

CDR3 loop: CASSLGGFPLHTIYF. The CDR3 DNA is TGCGCCAGCAGCTTAGGGGGCTTCCCGCTCCACACCATATATTTT. The rearrangement links TRBV5-1 to TRBJ1-3, with 7 bases that match TRBD1. Looked up from germline, CDR1 is SGHRS and CDR2 is YFSETQ. The trim removed 2 bases at V and 8 bases at J, leaving 10 bases unmatched. The CDR3 extends over 15 amino acids. Combining the CDR3 with reference TRBV5-1 and TRBJ1-3 gives the whole variable domain KAGVTQTPRYLIKTRGQQVTLSCSPISGHRSVSWYQQTPGQGLQFLFEYFSETQRNKGNFPGRFSGRQFSNSRSEMNVSTLELGDSALYLCASSLGGFPLHTIYFGEGSWLTVV.

The chain employs TRBV4-1 and TRBJ1-5; D is ambiguous. V lost 3 bases, J lost 4 bases, and 10 bases lay in between. CDR1 and CDR2 from the germline V gene are MGHRA and YSYEKL. This CDR3 has 14 amino acids. The CDR3: CASSHEGLNQPQHF. DNA for the CDR3: TGCGCCAGCAGCCACGAGGGTCTGAATCAGCCCCAGCATTTT.

This chain uses TRBV11-2 with TRBJ2-3, with 8 bases that match TRBD2. Germline V gene lookup returns CDR1 SGHAT and CDR2 FQNNGV. Losses at the gene ends were 5 bases for V and 0 bases for J; bases not matched to a gene: 7. This CDR3 has 16 amino acids. The CDR3 nucleotides are TGTGCCAGCAGCCATTGGCGGGGGGACAGCACAGATACGCAGTATTTT. It translates to CASSHWRGDSTDTQYF.

The V gene is TRBV9, the J gene TRBJ2-7; weak D call: TRBD2 (6 bases). In germline, CDR1 is SGDLS, CDR2 YYNGEE. The CDR3 is 13 residues long. Trimming pared 0 bases from V and 6 bases from J, leaving 10 bases between. CDR3 region: CASSVAGVGEQYF. DNA for the CDR3: TGTGCCAGCAGCGTAGCGGGAGTAGGCGAGCAGTACTTC.

The CDR3 spells CASSLTPGTGGRTGELFF. The CDR3 nucleotides read TGCGCCAGCAGCTTAACCCCTGGGACAGGGGGGAGAACCGGGGAGCTGTTTTTT. The chain employs TRBV5-1 and TRBJ2-2, with 11 bases fitting TRBD1. Looked up from germline, CDR1 is SGHRS and CDR2 is YFSETQ. J was trimmed by 5 bases and V by 2 bases; bases with no gene match: 11. The CDR3 is 18 amino acids. Full variable domain (remainder filled in from reference TRBV5-1 and TRBJ2-2): KAGVTQTPRYLIKTRGQQVTLSCSPISGHRSVSWYQQTPGQGLQFLFEYFSETQRNKGNFPGRFSGRQFSNSRSEMNVSTLELGDSALYLCASSLTPGTGGRTGELFFGEGSRLTVL.

The V call is TRBV5-1, the J call TRBJ1-3; D gene unclear. V was shortened by 0 bases and J by 3 bases, with 7 bases between the two germline ends. The germline V gene has CDR1 SGHRS and CDR2 YFSETQ. CDR3 length equals 14 residues. The CDR3 DNA follows: TGCGCCAGCAGCTTGGGGGCTGGTGGAAACACCATATATTTT. It translates to CASSLGAGGNTIYF.

This chain joins TRBV11-2 and TRBJ1-1; D is unresolved. V lost 1 base and J lost 8, with 20 bases in between. The CDR3 is 16 residues long. Germline CDR1 and CDR2: SGHAT and FQNNGV. This CDR3 is CASSLVRSAGAREAFF. The CDR3 coding sequence is TGTGCCAGCAGCTTAGTCAGATCGGCAGGCGCTAGGGAAGCTTTCTTT.

The rearrangement links TRBV28 to TRBJ2-2, with TRBD1 matching 10 bases. Unmatched junction bases numbered 10, after V lost 5 bases and J lost 4 bases. The CDR3 has 17 residues. Looked up from germline, CDR1 is MDHEN and CDR2 is SYDVKM. DNA for the CDR3: TGTGCCAGCAGTCCGAACTTTGGACAGGGGGGCACCGGGGAGCTGTTTTTT. Its translation is CASSPNFGQGGTGELFF.

This clone has only a few counts. The V gene is TRBV27, the J gene TRBJ1-5; D unresolved. Germline CDR1 and CDR2: MNHEY and SMNVEV (reference sequence). V lost 2 bases to trimming and J lost 6 bases, with 8 bases between them. This CDR3 is 13 amino acids long. The CDR3 is CASSLKLGQPQHF. The CDR3, as DNA: TGTGCCAGCAGTTTAAAGCTGGGTCAGCCCCAGCATTTT.

This sequence joins TRBV7-2 and TRBJ2-3, with 9 bases aligning to TRBD1. The J segment lost 6 bases and the V segment lost 5 bases, leaving 9 bases of the junction unmatched. CDR3 size: 15 residues. From germline, CDR1 is SGHTA and CDR2 FQGNSA. The CDR3 DNA is TGTGCCAGCAGCCAGGACAGGGGACCTGCGGATACGCAGTATTTT. The encoded protein is CASSQDRGPADTQYF.

This clone showed up just once. The chain has TRBV6-5 and TRBJ2-2; 10 bases match TRBD1. With V trimmed by 5 bases and J by 7 bases, 7 bases remained unmatched. CDR3 length: 15 residues. CDR1 is MNHEY and CDR2 is SVGAGI in the germline V gene. CDR3 sequence reads: CASSRQGAMGGELFF. The CDR3 DNA reads as TGTGCCAGCAGTAGACAGGGGGCTATGGGCGGGGAGCTGTTTTTT.

The V and J genes are TRBV19 and TRBJ1-5; D remains unclear. V lost 0 bases, J lost 4 bases, and 7 bases lay in between. Germline CDR1 reads LNHDA; CDR2 reads SQIVND (reference sequence). The CDR3 covers 14 residues. Here the CDR3 DNA reads TGTGCCAGTAGTATAGAGCCACAGAATCAGCCCCAGCATTTT. Its protein is CASSIEPQNQPQHF.

The V gene is TRBV2, the J gene TRBJ2-7; D gene ambiguous. CDR3 length: 14 amino acids. The V gene lost 6 bases and the J gene lost 2 bases, with 14 bases spanning the gap. Germline V gene data show CDR1 as SNHLY and CDR2 as FYNNEI. CDR3 bases: TGTGCCAGCAGAGAGCCGGGCCTAACCTACGAGCAGTACTTC. It is translated as CASREPGLTYEQYF.

The genes are TRBV28 and TRBJ1-2; perhaps TRBD1 as D (6 bases). V was clipped by 6 bases and J by 4 bases, with 15 bases between them. CDR3 length equals 14 residues. Per the germline V gene, CDR1 is MDHEN and CDR2 is SYDVKM. This chain's CDR3 is CASSNHRELYGYTF. CDR3 DNA: TGTGCCAGCAGCAATCACAGGGAACTCTATGGCTACACCTTC.

The chain has TRBV19 and TRBJ1-3; D is perhaps TRBD1 (5 bases). V lost 10 bases to trimming and J lost 3 bases, with 28 bases between them. The CDR3 consists of 18 residues. CDR1 and CDR2 (germline): LNHDA, SQIVND (reference sequence). The CDR3 DNA follows: TGTGCCACAACCCGATTGTGGGGGTCCGCAGCAAGTGGAAACACCATATATTTT. This sequence encodes CATTRLWGSAASGNTIYF.

The gene calls are TRBV18 and TRBJ1-2; TRBD1 aligns across 9 bases. The V gene's germline CDR1 is KGHSH and CDR2 LQKENI. This CDR3 has 16 amino acids. V trimming: 1 base; J trimming: 3 bases; junction bases outside the gene matches: 6. The CDR3 DNA reads as TGTGCCAGCTCACCACGGGGGGACAGGGTGGACTATGGCTACACCTTC. Amino acid sequence: CASSPRGDRVDYGYTF.

The chain couples TRBV7-2 to TRBJ2-3; 7 nucleotides line up with TRBD1. CDR1 SGHTA and CDR2 FQGNSA come from the germline V gene. V lost 4 bases and J lost 6; bases outside the gene matches: 16. CDR3 length: 17 residues. CDR3 amino acids: CASSSGRDSASRDTQYF. The CDR3 region has the DNA TGTGCCAGCAGCTCAGGCCGGGACAGCGCATCCCGGGATACGCAGTATTTT.

This clone is categorized as medium-sized (0.01 to 0.1%). CDR3 residues: CASSIKGFNQPQHF. In nucleotides, the CDR3 is TGTGCCAGCAGTATCAAGGGGTTCAATCAGCCCCAGCATTTT. The V and J genes are TRBV28 and TRBJ1-5, with D perhaps matching TRBD1 (5 bases). The CDR3 is made up of 14 amino acids. Trimming removed 5 bases at V and 3 bases at J, with 11 bases between. Germline assignment: CDR1 MDHEN and CDR2 SYDVKM.

The J gene is TRBJ2-2, the V gene TRBV28; weak D call: TRBD1 (6 bases). The CDR3 has 13 residues. Germline CDR1 is MDHEN and CDR2 is SYDVKM. V was cut by 8 bases and J by 0 bases, with 7 bases left in between. CDR3 sequence reads: CASGTTNTGELFF. CDR3 DNA sequence: TGTGCCAGCGGGACAACGAACACCGGGGAGCTGTTTTTT.